The T cell receptor beta chain under discussion was sequenced for a study of monozygotic twins with inflammatory bowel disease. Whole-study results and caveats: Against healthy co-twins, IBD patients had lower TCRbeta diversity (measured by inverse Simpson). Possibly because of limited power, concordant and discordant twins showed no difference in repertoire similarity.

Germline V gives CDR1 DFQATT, CDR2 SNEGSKA (reference sequence). CDR3 length: 12 residues. Worth noting for this clonotype: Its antigen is unidentified.

UMIs were attached via template switching, each with a 6-nucleotide sample barcode. For both chains, the TCRalpha and TCRbeta cDNA went through two nested PCRs of approximately 16 and 10 cycles. TCRdb re-called the 5' RACE reads, yielding one record per CDR3 amino acid sequence without DNA. This sample's table has about 110,000 distinct CDR3 sequences. The chain is built from TRBV20-1 and TRBJ1-1. The sequenced sample was blood. The receptor comes from a human donor with ulcerative colitis or Crohn's disease, or a healthy co-twin of an affected twin (not recorded which). CDR3 in amino acids: CSASQVNTEAFF.